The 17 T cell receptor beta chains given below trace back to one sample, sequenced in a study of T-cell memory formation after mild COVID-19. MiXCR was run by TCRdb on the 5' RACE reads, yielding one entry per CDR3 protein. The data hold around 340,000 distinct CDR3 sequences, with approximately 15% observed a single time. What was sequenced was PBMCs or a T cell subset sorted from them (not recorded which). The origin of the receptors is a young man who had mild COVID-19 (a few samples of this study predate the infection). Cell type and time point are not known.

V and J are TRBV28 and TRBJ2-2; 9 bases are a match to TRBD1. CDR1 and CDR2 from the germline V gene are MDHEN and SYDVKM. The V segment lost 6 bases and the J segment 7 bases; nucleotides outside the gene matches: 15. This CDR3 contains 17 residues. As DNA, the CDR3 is TGTGCCAGCAGCCCCCTGGGACCGGGACAGGGATACGGGGAGCTGTTTTTT. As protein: CASSPLGPGQGYGELFF. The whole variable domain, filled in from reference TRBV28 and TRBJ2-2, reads DVKVTQSSRYLVKRTGEKVFLECVQDMDHENMFWYRQDPGLGLRLIYFSYDVKMKEKGDIPEGYSVSREKKERFSLILESASTNQTSMYLCASSPLGPGQGYGELFFGEGSRLTVL.

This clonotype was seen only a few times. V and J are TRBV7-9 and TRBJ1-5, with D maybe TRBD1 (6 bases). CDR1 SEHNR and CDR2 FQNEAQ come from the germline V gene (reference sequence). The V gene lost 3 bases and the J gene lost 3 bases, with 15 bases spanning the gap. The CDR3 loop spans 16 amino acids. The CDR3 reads CASSFDLGANNQPQHF. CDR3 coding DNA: TGTGCCAGCAGCTTCGATCTGGGGGCGAACAATCAGCCCCAGCATTTT. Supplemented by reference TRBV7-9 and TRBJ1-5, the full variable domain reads DTGVSQNPRHKITKRGQNVTFRCDPISEHNRLYWYRQTLGQGPEFLTYFQNEAQLEKSRLLSDRFSAERPKGSFSTLEIQRTEQGDSAMYLCASSFDLGANNQPQHFGDGTRLSIL.

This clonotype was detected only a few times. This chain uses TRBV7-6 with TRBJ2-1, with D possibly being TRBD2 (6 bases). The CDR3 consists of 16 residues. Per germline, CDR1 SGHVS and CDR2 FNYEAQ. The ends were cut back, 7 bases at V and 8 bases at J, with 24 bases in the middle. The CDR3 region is CASTSSGDTRRDEQFF. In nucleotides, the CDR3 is TGTGCCAGCACCTCCTCGGGGGATACGAGACGGGATGAGCAGTTCTTC.

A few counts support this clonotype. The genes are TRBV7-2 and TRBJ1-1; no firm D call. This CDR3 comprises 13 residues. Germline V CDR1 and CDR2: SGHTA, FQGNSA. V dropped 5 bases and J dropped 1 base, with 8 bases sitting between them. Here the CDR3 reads CASSGDENTEAFF. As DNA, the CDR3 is TGTGCCAGCAGCGGTGACGAGAACACTGAAGCTTTCTTT.

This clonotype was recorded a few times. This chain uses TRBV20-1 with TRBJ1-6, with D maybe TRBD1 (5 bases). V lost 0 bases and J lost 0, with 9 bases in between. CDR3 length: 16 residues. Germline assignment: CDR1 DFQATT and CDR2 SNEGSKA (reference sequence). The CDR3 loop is CSARDPRASYNSPLHF. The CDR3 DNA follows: TGCAGTGCTAGAGACCCCAGGGCCTCCTATAATTCACCCCTCCACTTT.

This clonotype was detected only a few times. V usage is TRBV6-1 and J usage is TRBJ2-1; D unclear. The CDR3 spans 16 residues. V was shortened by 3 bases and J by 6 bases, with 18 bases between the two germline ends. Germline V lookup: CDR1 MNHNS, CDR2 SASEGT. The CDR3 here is CASSDTSLELSNEQFF. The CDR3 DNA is TGTGCCAGCAGTGACACCTCCCTGGAACTTTCCAATGAGCAGTTCTTC.

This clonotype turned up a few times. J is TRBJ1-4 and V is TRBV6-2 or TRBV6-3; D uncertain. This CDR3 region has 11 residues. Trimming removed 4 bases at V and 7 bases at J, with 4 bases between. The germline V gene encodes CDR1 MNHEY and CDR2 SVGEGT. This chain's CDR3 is CASSSSEKLFF. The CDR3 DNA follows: TGTGCCAGCAGTTCAAGTGAAAAACTGTTTTTT.

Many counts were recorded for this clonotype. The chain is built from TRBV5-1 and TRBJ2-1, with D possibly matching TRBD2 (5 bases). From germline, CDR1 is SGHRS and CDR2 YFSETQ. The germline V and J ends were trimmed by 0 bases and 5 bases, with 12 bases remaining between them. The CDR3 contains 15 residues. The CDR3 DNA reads TGCGCCAGCAGCTTGGCCGGGGTAGGTCACAATGAGCAGTTCTTC. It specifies CASSLAGVGHNEQFF.

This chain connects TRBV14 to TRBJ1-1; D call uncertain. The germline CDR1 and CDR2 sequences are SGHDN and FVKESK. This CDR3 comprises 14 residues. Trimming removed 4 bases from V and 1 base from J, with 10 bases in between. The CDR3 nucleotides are TGTGCCAGCAGCCCGGTCCTATCGAACACTGAAGCTTTCTTT. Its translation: CASSPVLSNTEAFF. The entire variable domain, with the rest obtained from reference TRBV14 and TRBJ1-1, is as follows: EAGVTQFPSHSVIEKGQTVTLRCDPISGHDNLYWYRRVMGKEIKFLLHFVKESKQDESGMPNNRFLAERTGGTYSTLKVQPAELEDSGVYFCASSPVLSNTEAFFGQGTRLTVV.

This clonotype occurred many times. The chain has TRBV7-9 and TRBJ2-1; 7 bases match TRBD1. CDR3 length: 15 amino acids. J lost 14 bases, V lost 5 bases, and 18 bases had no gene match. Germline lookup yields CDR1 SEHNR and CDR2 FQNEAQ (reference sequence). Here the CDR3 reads CASSPQGERSWVEFF. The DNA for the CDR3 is TGTGCCAGCAGCCCCCAGGGGGAGCGGTCTTGGGTAGAGTTCTTC.

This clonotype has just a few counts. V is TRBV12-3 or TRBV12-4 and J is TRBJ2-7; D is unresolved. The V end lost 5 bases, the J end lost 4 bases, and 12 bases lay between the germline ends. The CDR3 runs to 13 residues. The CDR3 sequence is CASSPSDGYEQYV. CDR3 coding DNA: TGTGCCAGCAGTCCCTCGGACGGGTACGAGCAGTACGTC.

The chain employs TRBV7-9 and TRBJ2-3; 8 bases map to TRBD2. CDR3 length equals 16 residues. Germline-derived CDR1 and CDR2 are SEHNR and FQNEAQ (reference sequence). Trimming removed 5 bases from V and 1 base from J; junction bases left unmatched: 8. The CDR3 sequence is CASSPWRGERTDTQYF. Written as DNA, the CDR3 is TGTGCCAGCAGCCCTTGGCGGGGGGAACGCACAGATACGCAGTATTTT.

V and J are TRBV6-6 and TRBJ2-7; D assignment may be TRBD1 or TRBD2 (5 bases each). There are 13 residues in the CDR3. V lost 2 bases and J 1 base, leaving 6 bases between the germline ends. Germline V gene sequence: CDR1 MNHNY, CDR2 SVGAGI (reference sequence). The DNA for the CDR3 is TGTGCCAGCAGTTACGGGGGATCCTACGAGCAGTACTTC. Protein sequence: CASSYGGSYEQYF.

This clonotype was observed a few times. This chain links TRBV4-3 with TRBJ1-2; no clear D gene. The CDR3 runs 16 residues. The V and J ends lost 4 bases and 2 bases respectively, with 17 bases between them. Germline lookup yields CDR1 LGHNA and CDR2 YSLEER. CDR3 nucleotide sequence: TGCGCCAGCAGCCCTCATCGATTCGACGGAAACTATGGCTACACCTTC. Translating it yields CASSPHRFDGNYGYTF.

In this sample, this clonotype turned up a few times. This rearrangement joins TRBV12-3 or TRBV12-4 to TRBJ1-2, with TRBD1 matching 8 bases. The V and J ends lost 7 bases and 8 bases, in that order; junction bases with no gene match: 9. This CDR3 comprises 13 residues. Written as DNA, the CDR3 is TGTGCCAGCAACGCGGCAGGGGGCTTGGGCTACACCTTC. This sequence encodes CASNAAGGLGYTF.

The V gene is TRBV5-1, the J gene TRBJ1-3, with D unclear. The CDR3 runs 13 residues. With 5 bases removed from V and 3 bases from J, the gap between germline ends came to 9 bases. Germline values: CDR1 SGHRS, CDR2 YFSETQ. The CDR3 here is CASSEDVGNTIYF. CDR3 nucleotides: TGCGCCAGCAGTGAGGACGTTGGAAACACCATATATTTT.

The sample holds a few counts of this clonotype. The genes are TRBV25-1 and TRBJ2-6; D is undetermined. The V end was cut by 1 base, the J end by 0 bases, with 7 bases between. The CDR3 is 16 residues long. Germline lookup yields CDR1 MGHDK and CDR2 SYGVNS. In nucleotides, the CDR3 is TGTGCCAGCAGTGAATTATATATCTCTGGGGCCAACGTCCTGACTTTC. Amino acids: CASSELYISGANVLTF.